Below, 18 T cell receptor beta chains from the same sample are listed, as sequenced in a study of T cells in Graves' hyperthyroidism and ophthalmopathy. Authors of the study amplified TCR beta CDR3 regions from RNA transcripts. The primer set for the first-round RT-PCR of the TCR CDR3 was HTBI. One entry per CDR3 protein, called by TCRdb with MiXCR from the multiplex PCR reads. The profile shows about 400,000 distinct CDR3 sequences, roughly 13% of them singletons. The sample comprised blood. All receptors derive from a man between 50 and 59 years old with Graves' ophthalmopathy.

This clonotype was found a few times. At one of its ends the junction is not consistent with the germline gene, which may arise from a read error. The chain joins TRBV12-3 or TRBV12-4 to TRBJ1-1; unclear D gene. The length of the CDR3 is 11 residues. CDR3 amino acids: CASSLLHETFF. CDR3 nucleotide sequence: TGTGCCAGCAGTCTCCTGCATGAAACTTTCTTT.

This clonotype was counted only a few times. The J gene is TRBJ1-2, the V gene TRBV15, with D possibly matching TRBD1 (5 bases). The CDR3 loop spans 14 amino acids. Germline CDR1 and CDR2: LNHNV and YYDKDF (reference sequence). Trimming left V 3 bases short and J 3 bases short, with 11 bases between. The CDR3 region has the DNA TGTGCCACCAGCAGTGCCAGACAGTACTATGGCTACACCTTC. Translation: CATSSARQYYGYTF.

This clonotype was seen ten or more times. V is TRBV27 and J is TRBJ2-3; D gene ambiguous. The germline V and J ends were trimmed by 4 bases and 7 bases, with 9 bases remaining between them. CDR3 length: 12 residues. Germline V gene lookup returns CDR1 MNHEY and CDR2 SMNVEV (reference sequence). The CDR3 DNA sequence: TGTGCCAGCAGTTACGGTTGGAATACGCAGTATTTT. Its translation: CASSYGWNTQYF.

This clonotype has a count of ten or more. V and J are TRBV15 and TRBJ2-5, with a tentative D call TRBD2 (5 bases). The ends were cut back, 0 bases at V and 4 bases at J, with 9 bases in the middle. The CDR3 extends over 14 amino acids. Germline assignment: CDR1 LNHNV and CDR2 YYDKDF (reference sequence). CDR3 loop: CATSRDGRGETQYF. The CDR3 region has the DNA TGTGCCACCAGCAGAGATGGACGGGGAGAGACCCAGTACTTC. The variable domain in full, completed from reference TRBV15 and TRBJ2-5, reads DAMVIQNPRYQVTQFGKPVTLSCSQTLNHNVMYWYQQKSSQAPKLLFHYYDKDFNNEADTPDNFQSRRPNTSFCFLDIRSPGLGDTAMYLCATSRDGRGETQYFGPGTRLLVL.

This clonotype was found many times. This rearrangement joins TRBV18 to TRBJ1-5; weak D call: TRBD1 (5 bases). The germline CDR1 and CDR2 sequences are KGHSH and LQKENI. The CDR3 contains 15 residues. The V gene lost 0 bases and the J gene lost 2 bases, with 8 bases spanning the gap. Written as DNA, the CDR3 is TGTGCCAGCTCACCACCGGGGGGGGGCAATCAGCCCCAGCATTTT. Translation: CASSPPGGGNQPQHF.

The CDR3 loop reads CSATGTGGNQPQHF. The CDR3 nucleotides read TGCAGTGCTACCGGGACAGGGGGCAATCAGCCCCAGCATTTT. V is TRBV20-1 and J is TRBJ1-5, with 10 nucleotides matching TRBD1. V lost 4 bases to trimming and J lost 2 bases; unmatched junction nucleotides: 2. Germline V gene sequence: CDR1 DFQATT, CDR2 SNEGSKA (reference sequence). The CDR3 consists of 14 residues.

The J gene is TRBJ2-3, the V gene TRBV20-1, with 7 bases aligning to TRBD1. The CDR3 spans 15 residues. The V gene end was trimmed by 1 base and the J gene end by 3 bases; junction bases not matched to a gene: 7. CDR1 and CDR2 from the germline V gene are DFQATT and SNEGSKA (reference sequence). The DNA for the CDR3 is TGCAGTGCTAGAGGAACGGAGGACAGGACAGATACGCAGTATTTT. Translating it yields CSARGTEDRTDTQYF.

The V and J genes are TRBV28 and TRBJ2-1; 10 bases agree with TRBD2. This CDR3 has 16 residues. The germline gives CDR1 MDHEN, CDR2 SYDVKM. J was trimmed by 10 bases and V by 4 bases; bases with no gene match: 13. This chain's CDR3 is CASSWVSGRASYEQFF. Here the CDR3 DNA reads TGTGCCAGCAGTTGGGTGAGCGGGAGGGCATCCTACGAGCAGTTCTTC.

This clonotype was counted many times. The chain joins TRBV5-5 to TRBJ1-3; D unresolved. V was pared by 2 bases and J by 0 bases, with 12 bases between. Germline CDR1 reads SGHKS; CDR2 reads YYEKEE (reference sequence). The CDR3 is 16 amino acids. The CDR3 loop reads CASSFFLPSSGNTIYF. The CDR3 DNA sequence: TGTGCCAGCAGCTTTTTCTTGCCGAGCTCTGGAAACACCATATATTTT.

V and J are TRBV12-3 or TRBV12-4 and TRBJ2-1; D remains ambiguous. The germline V and J ends were trimmed by 0 bases and 8 bases, with 14 bases remaining between them. The CDR3 is 15 residues long. Here the CDR3 reads CASSLARSFSDEQFF. DNA of the CDR3: TGTGCCAGCAGTTTAGCGCGGTCTTTCTCTGATGAGCAGTTCTTC.

This clonotype was seen repeatedly, ten times or more. CDR3 amino acids: CASSPGTGGNEQFF. CDR3 sequence (DNA): TGCGCCAGCAGCCCGGGGACAGGGGGAAATGAGCAGTTCTTC. The chain combines TRBV5-1 with TRBJ2-1, with 11 nucleotides matching TRBD1. V lost 4 bases and J lost 7; bases outside the gene matches: 4. This CDR3 comprises 14 residues. Germline V gene lookup returns CDR1 SGHRS and CDR2 YFSETQ.

The CDR3 DNA reads TGTGCCAGCAGCGCAACCGGGACAGGGAACTACGAGCAGTACTTC. Translating it yields CASSATGTGNYEQYF. The V gene is TRBV9, the J gene TRBJ2-7; 9 positions match TRBD1. Germline trimming cut 3 bases from V and 3 bases from J; bases unmatched to any gene: 7. The CDR3 runs to 15 residues. Looked up from germline, CDR1 is SGDLS and CDR2 is YYNGEE. The full variable domain, in which reference TRBV9 and TRBJ2-7 provide the parts outside the CDR3, is DSGVTQTPKHLITATGQRVTLRCSPRSGDLSVYWYQQSLDQGLQFLIQYYNGEERAKGNILERFSAQQFPDLHSELNLSSLELGDSALYFCASSATGTGNYEQYFGPGTRLTVT.

This clonotype was detected ten times or more. Written as DNA, the CDR3 is TGCGCCAGCAGATCCTTTGGCCCACGGGACACTGAAGCTTTCTTT. Its protein is CASRSFGPRDTEAFF. The gene calls are TRBV5-1 and TRBJ1-1; D gene unclear. CDR1 and CDR2 (germline): SGHRS, YFSETQ. V lost 5 bases to trimming and J lost 3 bases, with 17 bases between them. The CDR3 is 15 residues long.

This clonotype was seen at least ten times. The chain combines TRBV2 with TRBJ2-3; TRBD1 aligns across 7 bases. CDR3 length: 15 residues. Germline trimming cut 1 base from V and 1 base from J; bases unmatched to any gene: 2. The germline gives CDR1 SNHLY, CDR2 FYNNEI. The DNA of the CDR3 is TGTGCCAGCAGTGAAGGGGGACAGCGCACAGATACGCAGTATTTT. Translated: CASSEGGQRTDTQYF.

There are a few counts of this clonotype. The rearrangement joins TRBV4-2 to TRBJ2-1, with 11 bases fitting TRBD2. The CDR3 has 17 residues. Germline trimming cut 3 bases from V and 7 bases from J; bases unmatched to any gene: 11. CDR1 and CDR2 from the germline V gene are LGHNA and YNFKEQ. CDR3 protein: CASSQPWTLAGGNEQFF. CDR3 sequence (DNA): TGTGCCAGCAGCCAGCCATGGACCCTAGCGGGAGGTAATGAGCAGTTCTTC.

In its sample, this clonotype was seen many times. The chain couples TRBV11-2 to TRBJ1-2, with D unclear. The germline V and J ends were trimmed by 4 bases and 7 bases, with 16 bases remaining between them. CDR3 length: 14 amino acids. The germline V gene encodes CDR1 SGHAT and CDR2 FQNNGV. For the CDR3, the DNA is TGTGCCAGCAGCTCCGCTGGAGGCTTGGGTGGCTACACCTTC. Translation: CASSSAGGLGGYTF. Supplemented by reference TRBV11-2 and TRBJ1-2, the full variable domain reads EAGVAQSPRYKIIEKRQSVAFWCNPISGHATLYWYQQILGQGPKLLIQFQNNGVVDDSQLPKDRFSAERLKGVDSTLKIQPAKLEDSAVYLCASSSAGGLGGYTFGSGTRLTVV.

This clonotype was found many times. The chain joins TRBV28 to TRBJ2-3; the D gene is possibly TRBD2 (6 bases). V was clipped by 3 bases and J by 2 bases, with 15 bases between them. This CDR3 is built from 16 residues. Germline CDR1 MDHEN, CDR2 SYDVKM. The CDR3 loop reads CASSFSASENTDTQYF. The CDR3 DNA is TGTGCCAGCAGTTTTTCGGCTAGCGAAAACACAGATACGCAGTATTTT.

This clonotype was detected only a few times. The rearrangement joins TRBV7-6 to TRBJ2-7; the match to TRBD1 covers 11 bases. V dropped 5 bases and J dropped 4; count of bases not matched to a gene: 4. Germline V gene lookup returns CDR1 SGHVS and CDR2 FNYEAQ. The CDR3 loop spans 14 amino acids. CDR3 bases: TGTGCCAGCAGCCGGGGGACAGGGGGTTACGAGCAGTACTTC. Translated: CASSRGTGGYEQYF.